This is a list of T cell receptor beta chains from one sample in a study of human T cells and chemical hapten exposure. TCRdb fed the RACE reads into MiXCR, producing one record per CDR3 protein. In the table there are under 300,000 distinct CDR3 sequences, approximately 7.5% of which are singletons. Sequenced here: whole blood, sampled in connection with sensitization to the hapten diphenylcyclopropenone (DPC). Every receptor here comes from a man between 18 and 35 years old with alopecia areata. Some clones in this sample may be carry-over from other donors' samples. CDR3s include the opening cysteine and the closing phenylalanine or tryptophan. Fields, in order: CDR3 length, clone size, V gene, J gene, D gene, CDR3 DNA, CDR3 protein. A D gene is named only where the DNA matches it firmly. Rows may omit the clone size; those that give it use once, few, many or a size class.

CDR3 length: 14
clone size: few
V gene: TRBV4-3
J gene: TRBJ2-1
D gene: NA
CDR3 DNA: TGCGCCAGCAGCCAAGAATGGGGAAGGAATGAGCAGTTCTTC
CDR3 protein: CASSQEWGRNEQFF

CDR3 length: 14
clone size: NA
V gene: TRBV20-1
J gene: TRBJ1-5
D gene: TRBD1
CDR3 DNA: TGCAGTGCTTGTGACAGGGGGCTAGGTCAGCCCCAGCATTTT
CDR3 protein: CSACDRGLGQPQHF

CDR3 length: 14
clone size: few
V gene: TRBV29-1
J gene: TRBJ2-3
D gene: NA
CDR3 DNA: TGCAGCGTTGAGGTGGCGGGGCGCACAGATACGCAGTATTTT
CDR3 protein: CSVEVAGRTDTQYF

CDR3 length: 14
clone size: many
V gene: TRBV6-4
J gene: TRBJ2-1
D gene: NA
CDR3 DNA: TGTGCCAGCAGTTGGCGGGTCGGTGTAAATGAGCAGTTCTTC
CDR3 protein: CASSWRVGVNEQFF

CDR3 length: 14
clone size: few
V gene: TRBV7-9
J gene: TRBJ2-1
D gene: NA
CDR3 DNA: TGTGCCAGCAGCTTAGAGGGCCCAGTTACGGAGCAGTTCTTC
CDR3 protein: CASSLEGPVTEQFF

CDR3 length: 15
clone size: NA
V gene: TRBV14
J gene: TRBJ1-2
D gene: NA
CDR3 DNA: TGTGCCAGCAGCCAAGTAAACCTTCTCGGCGATGGCTACACCTTC
CDR3 protein: CASSQVNLLGDGYTF

CDR3 length: 22
clone size: few
V gene: TRBV4-3
J gene: TRBJ2-4
D gene: TRBD1
CDR3 DNA: TGCGCCAGCAGCCAAGATATACTACGGGACAGGGTTACCCTAATAGCCAAAAACATTCAGTACTTC
CDR3 protein: CASSQDILRDRVTLIAKNIQYF

CDR3 length: 17
clone size: few
V gene: TRBV12-3/TRBV12-4
J gene: TRBJ2-1
D gene: NA
CDR3 DNA: TGTGCCAGCAGCCCACTCGATCTGGGACGGATGTACAATGAGCAGTTCTTC
CDR3 protein: CASSPLDLGRMYNEQFF

CDR3 length: 17
clone size: NA
V gene: TRBV5-4
J gene: TRBJ2-2
D gene: TRBD1
CDR3 DNA: TGTGCCAGCAGCTTGGGATTCCTGACAGGGGCAACCGGGGAGCTGTTTTTT
CDR3 protein: CASSLGFLTGATGELFF

CDR3 length: 15
clone size: NA
V gene: TRBV5-1
J gene: TRBJ1-1
D gene: TRBD1
CDR3 DNA: TGCGCCAGCGGGATCACAGGGGGCGAGAACACTGAAGCTTTCTTT
CDR3 protein: CASGITGGENTEAFF

CDR3 length: 16
clone size: NA
V gene: TRBV7-2
J gene: TRBJ1-2
D gene: NA
CDR3 DNA: TGTGCCAGCAGCTCTCGCGTTGGTCAACCTGTATATGGCTACACCTTC
CDR3 protein: CASSSRVGQPVYGYTF

CDR3 length: 13
clone size: many
V gene: TRBV7-9
J gene: TRBJ1-1
D gene: NA
CDR3 DNA: TGTGCCAGCAGCTTATCATCTGGGACTGAAGCTTTCTTT
CDR3 protein: CASSLSSGTEAFF

CDR3 length: 14
clone size: few
V gene: TRBV6-5
J gene: TRBJ1-5
D gene: NA
CDR3 DNA: TGTGCCAGCAGTTACTCAGGGGGGAAGGGACCCCAGCATTTT
CDR3 protein: CASSYSGGKGPQHF

CDR3 length: 15
clone size: NA
V gene: TRBV7-9
J gene: TRBJ1-2
D gene: NA
CDR3 DNA: TGTGCCAGCAGCTTAGACCTGACAAGTAACTATGGCTACACCTTC
CDR3 protein: CASSLDLTSNYGYTF

CDR3 length: 12
clone size: NA
V gene: TRBV12-3/TRBV12-4
J gene: TRBJ1-1
D gene: NA
CDR3 DNA: TGTGCCAGCAGTACTCGTCGGACTGAAGCTTTCTTT
CDR3 protein: CASSTRRTEAFF

CDR3 length: 13
clone size: NA
V gene: TRBV29-1
J gene: TRBJ1-5
D gene: TRBD1
CDR3 DNA: TGCAGCGTTGGGGGACAGGTGAACCAGCCCCAGCATTTT
CDR3 protein: CSVGGQVNQPQHF

CDR3 length: 16
clone size: NA
V gene: TRBV6-6
J gene: TRBJ1-4
D gene: NA
CDR3 DNA: TGTGCCAGCAGTTACTCCCCCCCCGCCCGGGGCGAAAAACTGTTTTTT
CDR3 protein: CASSYSPPARGEKLFF

CDR3 length: 14
clone size: NA
V gene: TRBV7-2
J gene: TRBJ2-5
D gene: NA
CDR3 DNA: TGTGCCAGCAGCTTAATGACCACCCAAGAGACCCAGTACTTC
CDR3 protein: CASSLMTTQETQYF

CDR3 length: 15
clone size: NA
V gene: TRBV7-9
J gene: TRBJ2-6
D gene: NA
CDR3 DNA: TGTGCCAGCAGTTTTTTTCAACCCGGGGCCAACGTCCTGACTTTC
CDR3 protein: CASSFFQPGANVLTF

CDR3 length: 15
clone size: few
V gene: TRBV7-2
J gene: TRBJ2-3
D gene: TRBD2
CDR3 DNA: TGTGCCAGCAGCAAGGGACTAGCAGGCACAGATACGCAGTATTTT
CDR3 protein: CASSKGLAGTDTQYF